The clone carrying this T cell receptor (beta chain) was recorded only once. Its antigen is as yet unknown. Sequenced by immunoSEQ multiplex PCR; TCRdb stores in-frame clones only, minus some. The sample lists more than 13,000 clones, 80% seen once, with roughly 5% in the top ten. Resections took place in Japan or China from the mid-2010s to the late 2010s. The data stem from a study of immune evolution from preneoplasia to lung adenocarcinoma. Points from the study as a whole: From normal lung to invasive adenocarcinoma, top clone frequencies appeared to decrease.

The ends were cut back, 2 bases at V and 4 bases at J, with 21 bases in the middle. Germline CDR1 reads LGHNA; CDR2 reads YNFKEQ. The CDR3 runs to 18 residues. The chain carries TRBV4-2 and TRBJ2-1; maybe TRBD1 (5 bases). The sequence derives from a person aged 65 to 85 with lung adenocarcinoma. Sequenced sample: FFPE minimally invasive lung adenocarcinoma tissue. The CDR3 nucleotides read TGTGCCAGCAGCCAATTTGTTTTAAGCCGAGACAGATACAATGAGCAGTTCTTC. It translates to CASSQFVLSRDRYNEQFF.